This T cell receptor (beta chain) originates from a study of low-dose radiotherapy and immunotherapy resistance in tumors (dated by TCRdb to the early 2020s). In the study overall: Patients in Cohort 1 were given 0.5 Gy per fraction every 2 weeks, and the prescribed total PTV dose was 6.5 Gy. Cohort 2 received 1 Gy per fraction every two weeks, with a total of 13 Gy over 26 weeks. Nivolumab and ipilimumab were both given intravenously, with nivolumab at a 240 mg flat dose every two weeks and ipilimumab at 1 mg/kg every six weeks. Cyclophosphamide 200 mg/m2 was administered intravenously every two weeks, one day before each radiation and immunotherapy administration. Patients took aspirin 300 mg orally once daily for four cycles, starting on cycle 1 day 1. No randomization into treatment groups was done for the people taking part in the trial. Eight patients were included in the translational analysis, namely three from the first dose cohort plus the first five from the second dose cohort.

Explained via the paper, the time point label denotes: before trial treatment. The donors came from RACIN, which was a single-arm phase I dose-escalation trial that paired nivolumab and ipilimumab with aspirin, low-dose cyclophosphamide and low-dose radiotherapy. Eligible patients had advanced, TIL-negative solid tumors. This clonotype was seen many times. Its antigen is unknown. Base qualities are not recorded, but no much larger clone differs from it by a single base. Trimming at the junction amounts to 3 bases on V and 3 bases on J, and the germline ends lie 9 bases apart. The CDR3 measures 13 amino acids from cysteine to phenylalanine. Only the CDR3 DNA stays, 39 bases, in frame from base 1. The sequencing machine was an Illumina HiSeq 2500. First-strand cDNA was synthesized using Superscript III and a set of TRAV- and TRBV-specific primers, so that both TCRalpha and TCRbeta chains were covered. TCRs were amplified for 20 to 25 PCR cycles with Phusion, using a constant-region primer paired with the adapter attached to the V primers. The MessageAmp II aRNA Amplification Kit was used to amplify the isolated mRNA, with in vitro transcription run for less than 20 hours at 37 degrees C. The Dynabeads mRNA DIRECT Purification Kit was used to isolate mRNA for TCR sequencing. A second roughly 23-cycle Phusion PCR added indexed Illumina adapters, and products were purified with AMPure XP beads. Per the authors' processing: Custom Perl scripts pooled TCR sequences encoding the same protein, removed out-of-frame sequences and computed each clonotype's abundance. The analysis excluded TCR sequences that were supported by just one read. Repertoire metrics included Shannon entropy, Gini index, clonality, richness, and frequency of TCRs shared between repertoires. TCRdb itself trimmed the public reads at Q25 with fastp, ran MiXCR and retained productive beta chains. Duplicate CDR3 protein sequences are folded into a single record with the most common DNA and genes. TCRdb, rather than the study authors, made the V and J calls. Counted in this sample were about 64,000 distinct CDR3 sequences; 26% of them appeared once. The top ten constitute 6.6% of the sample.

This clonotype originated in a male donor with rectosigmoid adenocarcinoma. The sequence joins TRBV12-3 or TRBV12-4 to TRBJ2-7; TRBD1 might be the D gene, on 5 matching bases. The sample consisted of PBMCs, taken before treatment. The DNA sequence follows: TGTGCCAGCAGTTTTGTCCAGGGCTACGAGCAGTACTTC. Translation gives CASSFVQGYEQYF.